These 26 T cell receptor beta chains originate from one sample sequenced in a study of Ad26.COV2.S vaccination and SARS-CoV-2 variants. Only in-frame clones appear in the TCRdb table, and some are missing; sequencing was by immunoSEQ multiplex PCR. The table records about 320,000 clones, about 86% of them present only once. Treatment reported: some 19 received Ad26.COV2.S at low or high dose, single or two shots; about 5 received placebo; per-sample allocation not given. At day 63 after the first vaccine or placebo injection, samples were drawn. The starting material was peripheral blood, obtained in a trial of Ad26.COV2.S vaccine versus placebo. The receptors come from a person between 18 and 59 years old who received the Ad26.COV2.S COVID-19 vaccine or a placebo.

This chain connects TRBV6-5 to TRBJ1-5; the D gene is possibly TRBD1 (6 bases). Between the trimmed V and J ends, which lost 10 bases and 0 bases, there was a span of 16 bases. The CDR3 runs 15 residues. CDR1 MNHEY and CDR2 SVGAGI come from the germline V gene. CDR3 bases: TGTGCCACCAGGGACATCCAACATAGCAATCAGCCCCAGCATTTT. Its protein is CATRDIQHSNQPQHF.

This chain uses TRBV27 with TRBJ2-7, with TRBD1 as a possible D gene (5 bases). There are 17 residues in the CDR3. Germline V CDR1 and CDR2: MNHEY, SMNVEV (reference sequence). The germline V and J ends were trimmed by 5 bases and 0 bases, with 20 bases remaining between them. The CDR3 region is CASSVPGLGPPSYEQYF. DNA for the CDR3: TGTGCCAGCAGTGTGCCGGGCCTGGGGCCACCCTCCTACGAGCAGTACTTC.

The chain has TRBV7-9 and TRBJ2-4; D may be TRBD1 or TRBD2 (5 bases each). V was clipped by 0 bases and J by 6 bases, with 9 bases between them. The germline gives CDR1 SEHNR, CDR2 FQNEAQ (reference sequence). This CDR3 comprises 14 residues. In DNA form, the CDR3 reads TGTGCCAGCAGCTTAGCGGGGGTGGGAAACATTCAGTACTTC. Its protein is CASSLAGVGNIQYF.

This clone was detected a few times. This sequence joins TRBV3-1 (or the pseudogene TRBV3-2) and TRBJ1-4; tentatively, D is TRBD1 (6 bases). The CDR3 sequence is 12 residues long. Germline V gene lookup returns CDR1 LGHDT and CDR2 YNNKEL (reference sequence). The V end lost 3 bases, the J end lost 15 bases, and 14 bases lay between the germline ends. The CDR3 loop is CASSQGGLGVFF. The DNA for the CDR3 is TGTGCCAGCAGCCAGGGGGGCCTTGGAGTGTTTTTT.

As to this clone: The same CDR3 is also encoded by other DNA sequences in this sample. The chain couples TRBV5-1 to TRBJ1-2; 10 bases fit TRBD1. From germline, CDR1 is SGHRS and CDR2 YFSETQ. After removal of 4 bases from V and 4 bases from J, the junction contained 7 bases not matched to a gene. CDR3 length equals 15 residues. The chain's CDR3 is CASSPRDRGSYGYTF. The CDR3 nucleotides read TGCGCCAGCAGCCCCCGGGACAGGGGATCCTATGGCTACACCTTC.

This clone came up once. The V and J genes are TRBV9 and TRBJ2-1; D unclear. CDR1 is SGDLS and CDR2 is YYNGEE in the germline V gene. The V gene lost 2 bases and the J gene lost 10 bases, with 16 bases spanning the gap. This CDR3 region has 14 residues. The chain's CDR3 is CASSVQSLGREQFF. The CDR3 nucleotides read TGTGCCAGCAGCGTTCAATCCCTAGGTCGGGAGCAGTTCTTC.

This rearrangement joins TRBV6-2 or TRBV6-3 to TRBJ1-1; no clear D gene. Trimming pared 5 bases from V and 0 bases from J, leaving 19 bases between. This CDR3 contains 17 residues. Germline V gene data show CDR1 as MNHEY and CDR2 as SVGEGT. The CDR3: CASSILPVRRLNTEAFF. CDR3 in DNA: TGTGCCAGCAGTATTCTCCCAGTCCGACGGTTGAACACTGAAGCTTTCTTT.

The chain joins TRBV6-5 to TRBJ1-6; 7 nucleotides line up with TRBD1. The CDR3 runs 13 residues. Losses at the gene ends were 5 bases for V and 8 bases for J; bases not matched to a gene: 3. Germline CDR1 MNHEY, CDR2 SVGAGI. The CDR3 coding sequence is TGTGCCAGCAGTAGGGACAGAGATTCACCCCTCCACTTT. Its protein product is CASSRDRDSPLHF.

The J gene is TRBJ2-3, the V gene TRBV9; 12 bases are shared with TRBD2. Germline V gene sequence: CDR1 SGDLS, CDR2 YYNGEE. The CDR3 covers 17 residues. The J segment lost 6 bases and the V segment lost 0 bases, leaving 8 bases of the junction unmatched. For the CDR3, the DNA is TGTGCCAGCAGCGTAGGTCTAGCGGGGGGGCCTTACGATACGCAGTATTTT. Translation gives CASSVGLAGGPYDTQYF.

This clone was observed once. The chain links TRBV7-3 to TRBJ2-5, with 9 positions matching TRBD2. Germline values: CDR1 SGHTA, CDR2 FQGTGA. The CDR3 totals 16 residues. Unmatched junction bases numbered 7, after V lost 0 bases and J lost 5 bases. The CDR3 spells CASSLTGSGGEETQYF. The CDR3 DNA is TGTGCCAGCAGCTTAACGGGTAGCGGGGGTGAGGAGACCCAGTACTTC.

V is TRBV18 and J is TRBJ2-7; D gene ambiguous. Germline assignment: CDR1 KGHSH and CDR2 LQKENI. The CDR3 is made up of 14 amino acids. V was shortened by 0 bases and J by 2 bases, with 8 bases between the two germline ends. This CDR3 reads CASSPPPGTYEQYF. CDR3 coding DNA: TGTGCCAGCTCACCACCGCCGGGCACCTACGAGCAGTACTTC.

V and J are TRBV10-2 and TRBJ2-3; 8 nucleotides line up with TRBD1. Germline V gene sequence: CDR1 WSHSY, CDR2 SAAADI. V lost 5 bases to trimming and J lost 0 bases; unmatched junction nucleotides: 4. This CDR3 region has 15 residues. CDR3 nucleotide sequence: TGCGCCAGCAGTTTGAGACAGGGGAGCACAGATACGCAGTATTTT. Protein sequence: CASSLRQGSTDTQYF.

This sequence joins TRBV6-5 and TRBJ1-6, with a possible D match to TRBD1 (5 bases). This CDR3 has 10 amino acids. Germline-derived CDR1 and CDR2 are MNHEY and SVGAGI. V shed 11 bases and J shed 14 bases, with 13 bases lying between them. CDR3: CASGAYSLHF. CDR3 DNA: TGTGCCTCCGGGGCCTATTCCCTCCACTTT.

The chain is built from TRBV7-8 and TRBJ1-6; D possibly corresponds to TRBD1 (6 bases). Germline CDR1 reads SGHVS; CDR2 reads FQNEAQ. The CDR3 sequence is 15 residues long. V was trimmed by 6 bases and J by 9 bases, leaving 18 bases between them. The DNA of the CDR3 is TGTGCCAGCAGGCCTCGGGGGGGGGCTAGTTCACCCCTCCACTTT. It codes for CASRPRGGASSPLHF.

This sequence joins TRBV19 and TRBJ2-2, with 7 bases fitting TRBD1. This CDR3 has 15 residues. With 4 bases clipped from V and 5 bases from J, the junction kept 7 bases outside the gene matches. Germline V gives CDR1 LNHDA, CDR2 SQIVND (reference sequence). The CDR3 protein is CASSKLGQSTGELFF. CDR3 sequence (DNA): TGTGCCAGTAGTAAGTTGGGACAGTCTACCGGGGAGCTGTTTTTT.

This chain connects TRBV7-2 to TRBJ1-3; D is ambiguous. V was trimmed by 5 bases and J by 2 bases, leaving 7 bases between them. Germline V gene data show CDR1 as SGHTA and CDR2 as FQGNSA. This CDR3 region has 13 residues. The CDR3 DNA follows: TGTGCCAGCAGCCCAAATACTGGAAACACCATATATTTT. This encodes CASSPNTGNTIYF. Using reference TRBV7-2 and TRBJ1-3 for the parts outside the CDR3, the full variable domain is GAGVSQSPSNKVTEKGKDVELRCDPISGHTALYWYRQSLGQGLEFLIYFQGNSAPDKSGLPSDRFSAERTGGSVSTLTIQRTQQEDSAVYLCASSPNTGNTIYFGEGSWLTVV.

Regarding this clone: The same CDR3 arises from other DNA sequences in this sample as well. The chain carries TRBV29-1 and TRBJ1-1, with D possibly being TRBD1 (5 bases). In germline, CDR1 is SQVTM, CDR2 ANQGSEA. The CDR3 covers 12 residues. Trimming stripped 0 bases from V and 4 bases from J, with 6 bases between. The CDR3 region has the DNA TGCAGCGTTGAAGAGGGGGGCACTGAAGCTTTCTTT. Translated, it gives CSVEEGGTEAFF.

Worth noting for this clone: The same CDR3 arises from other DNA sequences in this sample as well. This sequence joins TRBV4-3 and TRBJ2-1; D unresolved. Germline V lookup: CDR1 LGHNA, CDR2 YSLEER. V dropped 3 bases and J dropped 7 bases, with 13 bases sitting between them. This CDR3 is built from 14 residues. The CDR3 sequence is CASSQTLGRNEQFF. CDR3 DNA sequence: TGCGCCAGCAGCCAGACGCTGGGTAGGAATGAGCAGTTCTTC.

For the CDR3, the DNA is TGTGCCAGCAGCTTACGACCGGGATCGAATCAGCCCCAGCATTTT. This encodes CASSLRPGSNQPQHF. The genes are TRBV7-2 and TRBJ1-5; D not certain. Trimming pared 2 bases from V and 4 bases from J, leaving 12 bases between. The V gene's germline CDR1 is SGHTA and CDR2 FQGNSA. The CDR3 totals 15 residues.

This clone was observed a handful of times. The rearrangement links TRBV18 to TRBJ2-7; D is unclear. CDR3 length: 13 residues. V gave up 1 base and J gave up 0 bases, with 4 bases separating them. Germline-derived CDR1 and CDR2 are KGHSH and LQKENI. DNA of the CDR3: TGTGCCAGCTCACCACAGGACTCCTACGAGCAGTACTTC. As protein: CASSPQDSYEQYF.

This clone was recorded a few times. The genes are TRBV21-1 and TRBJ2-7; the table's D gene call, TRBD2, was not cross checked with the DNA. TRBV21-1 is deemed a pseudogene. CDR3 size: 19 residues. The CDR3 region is CASSTKTGSGLEDNYEQYF. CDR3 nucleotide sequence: TGTGCCAGCAGCACAAAAACGGGATCGGGACTAGAAGATAACTACGAGCAGTACTTC.

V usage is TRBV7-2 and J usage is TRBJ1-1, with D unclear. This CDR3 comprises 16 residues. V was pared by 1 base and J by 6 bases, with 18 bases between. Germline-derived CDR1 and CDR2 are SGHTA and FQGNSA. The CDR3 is CASSLGVRAASAEAFF. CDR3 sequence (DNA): TGTGCCAGCAGCTTAGGGGTTAGGGCAGCTAGCGCTGAAGCTTTCTTT.

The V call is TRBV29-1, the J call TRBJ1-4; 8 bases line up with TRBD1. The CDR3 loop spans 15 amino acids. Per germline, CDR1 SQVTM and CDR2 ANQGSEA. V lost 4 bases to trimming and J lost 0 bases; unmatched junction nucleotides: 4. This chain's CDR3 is CSVAGQDPTNEKLFF. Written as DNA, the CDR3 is TGCAGCGTTGCGGGACAGGATCCAACTAATGAAAAACTGTTTTTT.

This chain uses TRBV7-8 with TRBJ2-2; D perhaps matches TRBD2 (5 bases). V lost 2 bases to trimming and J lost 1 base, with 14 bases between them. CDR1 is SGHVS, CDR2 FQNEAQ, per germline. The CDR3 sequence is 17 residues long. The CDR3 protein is CASSLPASGLNTGELFF. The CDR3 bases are TGTGCCAGCAGCTTACCCGCCTCGGGATTGAACACCGGGGAGCTGTTTTTT. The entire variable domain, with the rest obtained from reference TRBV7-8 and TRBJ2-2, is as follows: GAGVSQSPRYKVAKRGQDVALRCDPISGHVSLFWYQQALGQGPEFLTYFQNEAQLDKSGLPSDRFFAERPEGSVSTLKIQRTQQEDSAVYLCASSLPASGLNTGELFFGEGSRLTVL.

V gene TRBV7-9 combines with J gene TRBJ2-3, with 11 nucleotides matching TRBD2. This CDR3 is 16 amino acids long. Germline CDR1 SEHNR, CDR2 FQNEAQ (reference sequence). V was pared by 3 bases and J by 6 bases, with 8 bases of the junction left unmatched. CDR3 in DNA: TGTGCCAGCAGCTTCCAGACTAGCGGGGCACGGGATACGCAGTATTTT. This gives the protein CASSFQTSGARDTQYF.

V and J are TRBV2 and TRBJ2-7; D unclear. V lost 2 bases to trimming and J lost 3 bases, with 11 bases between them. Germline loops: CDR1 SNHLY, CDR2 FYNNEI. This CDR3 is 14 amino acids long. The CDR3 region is CASSEQRPFYEQYF. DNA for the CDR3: TGTGCCAGCAGTGAACAGAGGCCCTTCTACGAGCAGTACTTC.